The text below deals with one TCR beta chain. The record originates from a study of identical twins. TCRdb ran MiXCR on the 5' RACE reads and lists one entry per CDR3 protein. The table records 1.5 million to 2 million distinct CDR3 sequences, roughly a third of them present only once. This CDR3 has 15 residues. The trim removed 2 bases at V and 5 bases at J, leaving 5 bases unmatched. CDR1 and CDR2 (germline): SGHTA, FQGNSA. Sequences were obtained from cord blood. This sequence joins TRBV7-2 and TRBJ2-5, with 10 bases lining up with TRBD2. This clonotype was obtained from a newborn girl in good health. The CDR3 protein is CASSLIISGGETQYF. CDR3 bases: TGTGCCAGCAGCTTAATAATTAGCGGGGGGGAGACCCAGTACTTC.